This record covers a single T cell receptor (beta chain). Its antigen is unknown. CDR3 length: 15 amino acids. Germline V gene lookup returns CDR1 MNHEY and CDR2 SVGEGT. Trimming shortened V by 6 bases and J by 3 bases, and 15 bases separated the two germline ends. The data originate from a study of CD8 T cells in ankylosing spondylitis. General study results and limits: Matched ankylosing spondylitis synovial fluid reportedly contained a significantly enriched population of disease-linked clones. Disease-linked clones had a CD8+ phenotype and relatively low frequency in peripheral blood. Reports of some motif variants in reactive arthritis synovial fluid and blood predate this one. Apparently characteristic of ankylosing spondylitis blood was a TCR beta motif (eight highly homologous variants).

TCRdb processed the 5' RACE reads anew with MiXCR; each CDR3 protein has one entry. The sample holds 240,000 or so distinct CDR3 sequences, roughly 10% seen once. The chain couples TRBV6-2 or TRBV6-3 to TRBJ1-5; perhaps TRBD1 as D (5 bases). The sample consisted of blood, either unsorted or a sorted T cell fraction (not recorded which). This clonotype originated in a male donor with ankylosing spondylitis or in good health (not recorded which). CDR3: CASSPPRALNQPQHF. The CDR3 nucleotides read TGTGCCAGCAGCCCTCCCAGGGCCCTCAATCAGCCCCAGCATTTT.